This T cell receptor (beta chain) derives from a study of regulatory T cells in long-lasting Graves disease. About the research overall: It was over 5 years of antithyroid drugs, with positive TSH receptor antibodies, that meant persistent Graves' disease.

Time point specified: persistent/refractory GD, antithyroid drugs over 5 years with positive TRAb. PBMCs provided the RNA from which the TCR library was made. It was by American Thyroid Association guidelines that Graves' disease was diagnosed. CDR3-region Arm-PCR and iRepertoire HTBI primers produced the TCR beta libraries. TCRdb fed the multiplex PCR reads into MiXCR, producing one record per CDR3 protein. The sample includes 650,000 to 850,000 distinct CDR3 sequences, around 32% seen only once; the top ten take around 40%. Sequencing used peripheral blood mononuclear cells (PBMCs), obtained when the disease was refractory, from a patient treated with antithyroid drugs. The clonotype comes from a female donor with Graves disease.

Written as DNA, the CDR3 is TGCGCCAGCAGCCTTCTTAAAAACAGGGGTGGAGATGGCTACACCTTC. Translating it yields CASSLLKNRGGDGYTF. This sequence joins TRBV5-1 and TRBJ1-2; 7 positions match TRBD1. Trimming at V came to 4 bases and at J to 6 bases, leaving 15 bases not matched to a gene. This CDR3 spans 16 amino acids. CDR1 and CDR2 (germline): SGHRS, YFSETQ.